This is a list of T cell receptor beta chains from one sample in a study of identical twins. TCRdb processed the 5' RACE reads anew with MiXCR; each CDR3 protein has one entry. The top ten hold 8% to 10% of the sample, which has 200,000 to 300,000 distinct CDR3 sequences, about 11% seen once. The sequenced sample was memory T cells sorted from blood. The receptors originated from a man in his fifties or sixties in good health. Each CDR3 is given with its conserved first and last residue. The D gene is left open where the match is weak. A clone size is listed for some rows: how often the clone was seen (once, few, many), or a class if it is expanded.

>TRBJ2-5|TRBV28|TRBD2|many
CASRRGMAGGEETQYF
TGTGCCAGCCGGCGAGGTATGGCGGGGGGCGAAGAGACCCAGTACTTC
>TRBJ2-1|TRBV12-3/TRBV12-4|-|many
CASSLAPGQGSDNEQFF
TGTGCCAGCAGTTTAGCCCCGGGACAAGGGTCGGACAATGAGCAGTTCTTC
>TRBJ2-7|TRBV3-1|TRBD1|few
CASSQDSQGFNEQYF
TGTGCCAGCAGCCAAGATTCACAGGGGTTCAACGAGCAGTACTTC
>TRBJ1-6|TRBV7-2|TRBD1|few
CASSSGQGAPLHF
TGTGCCAGCAGCTCGGGACAGGGGGCACCCCTCCACTTT
>TRBJ2-3|TRBV5-1|-|few
CASSKTGTGGTDTQYF
TGCGCCAGCAGCAAGACCGGGACCGGCGGCACAGATACGCAGTATTTT
>TRBJ1-5|TRBV12-3/TRBV12-4|-|many
CASSLGGTNQPQHF
TGTGCCAGCAGTTTAGGAGGGACTAATCAGCCCCAGCATTTT
>TRBJ2-1|TRBV20-1|TRBD1|many
CSARGRTGLSNEQFF
TGCAGTGCTAGAGGGCGGACAGGGCTTTCGAATGAGCAGTTCTTC
>TRBJ2-7|TRBV10-3|-|-
CAITEAAGDEQYF
TGTGCCATCACTGAAGCGGCAGGGGACGAGCAGTACTTC
>TRBJ2-7|TRBV20-1|TRBD1|many
CSARDLQGAAEQYF
TGCAGTGCTAGAGATTTACAGGGGGCCGCCGAGCAGTACTTC
>TRBJ2-5|TRBV7-2|TRBD2|many
CASSSNAGAETQYF
TGTGCCAGCAGCTCTAATGCGGGAGCAGAGACCCAGTACTTC
>TRBJ1-1|TRBV18|-|-
CASSPKWGGQNTEAFF
TGTGCCAGCTCACCTAAATGGGGTGGACAGAACACTGAAGCTTTCTTT
>TRBJ2-7|TRBV7-2|-|many
CASGSLAWQGREQYF
TGTGCCAGCGGAAGCTTAGCCTGGCAGGGACGCGAGCAGTACTTC
>TRBJ2-7|TRBV5-1|TRBD1|few
CASSLDGDRAYEQYF
TGCGCCAGCAGCTTGGATGGGGACAGGGCCTACGAGCAGTACTTC
>TRBJ1-1|TRBV5-1|-|many
CASSLVGQNTEAFF
TGCGCCAGCAGCTTGGTGGGTCAGAACACTGAAGCTTTCTTT
>TRBJ2-5|TRBV20-1|-|many
CSANTPSIRRSYQETQYF
TGCAGTGCAAACACCCCCTCGATTCGGCGGTCGTACCAAGAGACCCAGTACTTC
>TRBJ2-1|TRBV19|-|many
CASSQGLNEQFF
TGTGCCAGCTCTCAGGGGCTCAATGAGCAGTTCTTC
>TRBJ2-5|TRBV10-3|-|many
CAISEAYQETQYF
TGTGCCATCAGTGAAGCGTACCAAGAGACCCAGTACTTC
>TRBJ1-4|TRBV5-1|TRBD1|-
CASSLGTGGNEKLFF
TGCGCCAGCAGCCTGGGGACAGGGGGAAATGAAAAACTGTTTTTT
>TRBJ2-5|TRBV12-3/TRBV12-4|TRBD2|few
CASSPTTSGSRETQYF
TGTGCCAGCAGTCCTACGACTAGCGGGAGTCGGGAGACCCAGTACTTC
>TRBJ1-4|TRBV5-1|TRBD1|many
CASSWTGGEKLFF
TGCGCCAGCAGCTGGACAGGAGGTGAAAAACTGTTTTTT
>TRBJ1-1|TRBV10-2|TRBD1|-
CASSESWDRGATEAFF
TGCGCCAGCAGTGAGTCCTGGGACAGGGGGGCGACTGAAGCTTTCTTT
>TRBJ2-6|TRBV7-2|-|many
CASSPGPGRSGANVLTF
TGTGCCAGCAGCCCAGGGCCGGGGCGCTCTGGGGCCAACGTCCTGACTTTC
>TRBJ2-7|TRBV21-1|-|-
CASSDGTSGTYEQYF
TGTGCCAGCAGCGACGGGACTAGCGGGACCTACGAGCAGTACTTC
>TRBJ1-6|TRBV20-1|-|many
CSARDEVGYSPLHF
TGCAGTGCTCGGGACGAAGTTGGGTATTCACCCCTCCACTTT
>TRBJ2-1|TRBV5-1|-|few
CASSLKQGSLGEQFF
TGCGCCAGCAGCCTAAAACAGGGATCGTTGGGTGAGCAGTTCTTC